The T cell receptor (beta chain) described here comes from a study of blood T cell repertoires in COVID-19. Study summary: Material from acute and convalescent COVID-19 was sourced from the United States, Italy and Spain. From T cells, B-cell-depleted T cells, or PBMCs came the material, which was cDNA or gDNA.

Trimming at V came to 5 bases and at J to 6 bases, leaving 7 bases not matched to a gene. CDR1 and CDR2 from the germline V gene are SGHAT and FQNNGV. The CDR3 extends over 14 amino acids. How the authors handled the data: Nucleated cell number was recorded as an estimate derived from reference gene primer amplification. Here immunoSEQ multiplex PCR was the method, and the copy in TCRdb shows in-frame clones only, minus some. Clone size and V and J calls were adopted from that table, with D and trimming inferred from the DNA. The sample yields under 300,000 clones, roughly 86% seen once. The rearrangement links TRBV11-2 to TRBJ1-2; TRBD1 matches at 9 bases. This TCR derives from a woman aged 65 to 85 with active or convalescent COVID-19. Sequencing was carried out using peripheral blood. The CDR3 sequence: CASSRDGTGNGYTF. CDR3 coding DNA: TGTGCCAGCAGCCGTGACGGGACAGGGAATGGCTACACCTTC.